This T cell receptor beta chain stems from a study of cytomegalovirus exposure and HLA in healthy donors. In this sample, this clone turned up a few times. This PCR relied on a set of 60 Vbeta primers and 13 Jbeta primers. Using immunoSEQ multiplex PCR, the repertoire was profiled, and TCRdb retains in-frame clones only, with some absent. Of roughly 150,000 clones listed, 80% are singletons. Source material: PBMCs. This clonotype was obtained from a male donor in good health and CMV-seronegative.

Here the CDR3 reads CASSHQGALEKLFF. The CDR3 DNA is TGTGCCAGCAGTCACCAGGGGGCACTTGAAAAACTGTTTTTT. The chain uses TRBV6-6 and TRBJ1-4; 8 nucleotides agree with TRBD1. This CDR3 is 14 amino acids long. CDR1 is MNHNY and CDR2 is SVGAGI in the germline V gene (reference sequence). V lost 5 bases and J lost 7; bases outside the gene matches: 6.